One T cell receptor beta chain is described in this entry. Its specificity is unknown. TCRdb's copy holds only in-frame clones and misses some; the assay was immunoSEQ multiplex PCR. The data hold roughly 120,000 clones, with around 94% observed a single time. The CDR3 is made up of 16 amino acids. Losses at the gene ends were 4 bases for V and 1 base for J; bases not matched to a gene: 10. Germline V gene sequence: CDR1 SGDLS, CDR2 YYNGEE. It was the approximately 110-subject validation cohort, separate from the approximately 700-subject first cohort, to which the donors belonged. These data come from a study of cytomegalovirus exposure and HLA in healthy donors. Study-wide findings and caveats: Associated with cytomegalovirus, according to the listing, were 150 to 200 TCR beta chains. Most TCR sequences were seen very rarely across donors, but some public TCRs occurred in many. CMV antigen specificity was confirmed in vitro for a few CMV-associated chains.

V is TRBV9 and J is TRBJ1-1; 7 bases match TRBD1. The sequencing sample was made of PBMCs. The sequence was obtained from a woman aged 18-30 years in good health and CMV-seronegative. The CDR3 spells CASSPAPGQPNTEAFF. In DNA form, the CDR3 reads TGTGCCAGCAGCCCCGCGCCGGGACAGCCGAACACTGAAGCTTTCTTT.